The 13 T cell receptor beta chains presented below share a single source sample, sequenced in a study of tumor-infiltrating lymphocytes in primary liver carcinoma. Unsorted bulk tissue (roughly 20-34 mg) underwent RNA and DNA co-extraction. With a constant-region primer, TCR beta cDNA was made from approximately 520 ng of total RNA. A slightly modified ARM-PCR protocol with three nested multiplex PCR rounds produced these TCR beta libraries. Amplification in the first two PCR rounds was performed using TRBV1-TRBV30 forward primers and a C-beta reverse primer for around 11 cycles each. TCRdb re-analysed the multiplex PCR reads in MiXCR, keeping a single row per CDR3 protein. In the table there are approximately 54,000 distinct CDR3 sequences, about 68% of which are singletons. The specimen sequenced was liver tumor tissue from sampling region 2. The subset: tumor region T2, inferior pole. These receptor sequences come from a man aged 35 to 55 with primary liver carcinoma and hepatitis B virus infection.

CDR3 DNA: TGTGCCAGCAGGCGTGCTGGTTGGATAGGGGTTGGCACCGGGGAGCTGTTTTTT. Its protein product is CASRRAGWIGVGTGELFF. The rearrangement joins TRBV14 to TRBJ2-2, with a tentative D call TRBD1 (5 bases). V lost 6 bases and J 4 bases, leaving 24 bases between the germline ends. The CDR3 runs to 18 residues. Germline CDR1 and CDR2: SGHDN and FVKESK.

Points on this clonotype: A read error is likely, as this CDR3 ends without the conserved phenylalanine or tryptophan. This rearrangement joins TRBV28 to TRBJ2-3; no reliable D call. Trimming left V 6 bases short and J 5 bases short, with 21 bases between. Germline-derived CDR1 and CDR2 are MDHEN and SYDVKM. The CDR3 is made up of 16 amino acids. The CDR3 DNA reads TGTGCCAGCAGCTCCGCAGAGACTTTCGTGGGAGATACGCAGTATTTA. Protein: CASSSAETFVGDTQYL.

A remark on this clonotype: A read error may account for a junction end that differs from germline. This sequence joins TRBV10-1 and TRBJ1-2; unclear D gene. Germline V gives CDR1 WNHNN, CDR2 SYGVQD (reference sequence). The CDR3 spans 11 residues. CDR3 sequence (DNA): TGCGCCAGCAGTGTTTGCTATAGCTACACCTTC. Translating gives CASSVCYSYTF.

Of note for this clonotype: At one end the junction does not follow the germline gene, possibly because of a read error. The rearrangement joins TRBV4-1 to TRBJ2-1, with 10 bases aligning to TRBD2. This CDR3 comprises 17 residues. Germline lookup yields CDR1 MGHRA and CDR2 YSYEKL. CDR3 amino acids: CASSQWTSGGGYNEQSF. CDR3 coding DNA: TGCGCCAGCAGCCAATGGACTAGCGGAGGTGGCTACAATGAGCAGTCCTTC.

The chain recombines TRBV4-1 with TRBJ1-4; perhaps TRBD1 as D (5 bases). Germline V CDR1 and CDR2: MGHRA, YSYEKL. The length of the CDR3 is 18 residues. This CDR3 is CDISQGRESRSSNEKLFF. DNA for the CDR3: TGCGACATCAGCCAGGGACGGGAAAGTCGCAGTTCTAATGAAAAACTGTTTTTT.

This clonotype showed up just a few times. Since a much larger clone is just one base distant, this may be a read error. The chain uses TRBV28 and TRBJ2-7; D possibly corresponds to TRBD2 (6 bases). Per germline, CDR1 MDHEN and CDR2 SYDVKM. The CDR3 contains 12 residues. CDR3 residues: CASSLGGYGQYF. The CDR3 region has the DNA TGTGCCAGCAGCCTAGGAGGGTACGGGCAGTACTTC.

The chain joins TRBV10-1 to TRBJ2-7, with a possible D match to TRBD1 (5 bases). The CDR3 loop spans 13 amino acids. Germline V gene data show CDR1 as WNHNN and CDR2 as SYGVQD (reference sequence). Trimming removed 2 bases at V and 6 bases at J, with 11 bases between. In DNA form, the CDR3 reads TGCGCCAGCAGTGAGATGCAGGGTAGCGAGCAGTACTTC. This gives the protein CASSEMQGSEQYF.

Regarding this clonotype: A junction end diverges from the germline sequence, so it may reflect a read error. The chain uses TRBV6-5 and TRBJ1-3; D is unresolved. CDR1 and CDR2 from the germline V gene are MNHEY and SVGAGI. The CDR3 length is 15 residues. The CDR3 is CVSIDDRYSGSTIYF. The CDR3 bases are TGTGTCAGCATAGACGACCGTTACTCTGGAAGCACCATATATTTT.

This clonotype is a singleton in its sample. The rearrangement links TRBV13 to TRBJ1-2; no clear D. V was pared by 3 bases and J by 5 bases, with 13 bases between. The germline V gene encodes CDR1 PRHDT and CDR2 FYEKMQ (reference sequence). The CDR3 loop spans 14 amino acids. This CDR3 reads CASSFYGEVYGYTF. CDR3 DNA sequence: TGTGCCAGCAGCTTCTACGGGGAGGTGTATGGCTACACCTTC.

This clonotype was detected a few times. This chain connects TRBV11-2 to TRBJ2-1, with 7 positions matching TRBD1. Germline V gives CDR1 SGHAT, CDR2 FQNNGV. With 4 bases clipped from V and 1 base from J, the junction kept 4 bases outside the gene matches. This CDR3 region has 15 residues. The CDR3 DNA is TGTGCCAGCAGCTCTAGGACAGGTTCCTACAATGAGCAGTTCTTC. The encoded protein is CASSSRTGSYNEQFF.

CDR3 sequence (DNA): TGTGCCAGCAGCTTACCCGTGGGGGGTTACGGAGCCTTCTTT. Translated: CASSLPVGGYGAFF. The chain uses TRBV5-6 and TRBJ1-1, with D perhaps matching TRBD1 (5 bases). The CDR3 has 14 amino acids. Germline V CDR1 and CDR2: SGHDT, YYEEEE. The ends were cut back, 2 bases at V and 14 bases at J, with 22 bases in the middle.

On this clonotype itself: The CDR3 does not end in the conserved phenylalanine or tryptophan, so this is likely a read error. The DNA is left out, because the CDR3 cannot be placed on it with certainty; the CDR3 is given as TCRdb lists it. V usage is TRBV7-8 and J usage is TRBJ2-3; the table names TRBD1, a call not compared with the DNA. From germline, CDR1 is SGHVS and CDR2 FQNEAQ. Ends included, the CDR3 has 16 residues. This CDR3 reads CASSLAAGVAQATLYL.

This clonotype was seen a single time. The CDR3 DNA follows: TGTGCCAGCAGCTACCTGACAGGAACGGGAGAGACCCAGTACTTC. It is translated as CASSYLTGTGETQYF. The chain combines TRBV11-2 with TRBJ2-5; D is possibly TRBD1 (6 bases). Trimming pared 4 bases from V and 4 bases from J, leaving 16 bases between. Per the germline V gene, CDR1 is SGHAT and CDR2 is FQNNGV. The CDR3 sequence is 15 residues long.